What follows are 21 T cell receptor beta chains derived from one specimen sequenced in a study of shared clonotypes between healthy human individuals. Sequencing was performed with immunoSEQ multiplex PCR; in TCRdb, only in-frame clones are kept and a portion is missing. The sample has over a million clones, approximately 97% seen once; the top ten hold approximately 1.1%. The sequenced sample was naive CD4+ T cells sorted from blood. Documented subset: CD45RA+ positively selected. These receptors all stem from a man younger than 40 in good health.

The V and J genes are TRBV10-2 and TRBJ2-7, with 7 nucleotides matching TRBD1. Germline-derived CDR1 and CDR2 are WSHSY and SAAADI. This CDR3 is 13 amino acids long. With 5 bases clipped from V and 3 bases from J, the junction kept 4 bases outside the gene matches. The CDR3 DNA reads as TGCGCCAGCAGTACGGGACAGCTCTACGAGCAGTACTTC. It specifies CASSTGQLYEQYF.

The J gene is TRBJ2-5, the V gene TRBV6-6; no clear D gene. V was trimmed by 2 bases and J by 2 bases, leaving 15 bases between them. The CDR3 consists of 16 residues. Germline V CDR1 and CDR2: MNHNY, SVGAGI (reference sequence). The chain's CDR3 is CASSYPPIKEQETQYF. The CDR3 DNA is TGTGCCAGCAGTTACCCCCCCATTAAAGAGCAAGAGACCCAGTACTTC.

This chain connects TRBV29-1 to TRBJ2-2; 8 positions agree with TRBD2. The CDR3 length is 13 residues. J lost 4 bases, V lost 6 bases, and 4 bases had no gene match. The V gene's germline CDR1 is SQVTM and CDR2 ANQGSEA. The CDR3 DNA reads as TGCAGCGTGAGCGGGAGTAGCACCGGGGAGCTGTTTTTT. This sequence encodes CSVSGSSTGELFF.

The V gene is TRBV19, the J gene TRBJ1-1, with D unresolved. With 4 bases removed from V and 1 base from J, the gap between germline ends came to 16 bases. The CDR3 length is 16 residues. The germline V gene encodes CDR1 LNHDA and CDR2 SQIVND (reference sequence). The CDR3 protein is CASSTPPRRANTEAFF. CDR3 in DNA: TGTGCCAGTAGTACCCCACCCCGACGGGCGAACACTGAAGCTTTCTTT. Full variable domain (rest looked up from reference TRBV19 and TRBJ1-1): DGGITQSPKYLFRKEGQNVTLSCEQNLNHDAMYWYRQDPGQGLRLIYYSQIVNDFQKGDIAEGYSVSREKKESFPLTVTSAQKNPTAFYLCASSTPPRRANTEAFFGQGTRLTVV.

The V call is TRBV6-4, the J call TRBJ1-1; D perhaps matches TRBD1 (5 bases). The CDR3 length is 13 residues. Germline assignment: CDR1 MRHNA and CDR2 SNTAGT. Trimming took off 3 bases at V and 5 bases at J, with 10 bases between the two ends. The CDR3 spells CASSEWGGTEAFF. CDR3 coding DNA: TGTGCCAGCAGTGAATGGGGGGGAACTGAAGCTTTCTTT.

V is TRBV14 and J is TRBJ2-5, with D uncertain. V gave up 2 bases and J gave up 4 bases, with 20 bases separating them. Germline CDR1 SGHDN, CDR2 FVKESK. The CDR3 runs 17 residues. The CDR3 reads CASSQTLRRTPPETQYF. CDR3 nucleotides: TGTGCCAGCAGCCAAACGCTCAGGAGAACCCCCCCAGAGACCCAGTACTTC.

The gene calls are TRBV2 and TRBJ1-1; D is possibly TRBD1 (6 bases). The V gene lost 4 bases and the J gene lost 5 bases, with 14 bases spanning the gap. Germline V gene sequence: CDR1 SNHLY, CDR2 FYNNEI. The CDR3 sequence is 14 residues long. CDR3 sequence: CASSALRGWTEAFF. The CDR3 region has the DNA TGTGCCAGCAGTGCCCTCAGGGGCTGGACTGAAGCTTTCTTT.

The chain employs TRBV6-5 and TRBJ1-1; the D gene is possibly TRBD1 (6 bases). Per the germline V gene, CDR1 is MNHEY and CDR2 is SVGAGI. The CDR3 consists of 14 residues. V was shortened by 2 bases and J by 3 bases, with 10 bases between the two germline ends. The CDR3 region is CASSYRGTHTEAFF. DNA for the CDR3: TGTGCCAGCAGTTACAGGGGGACTCACACTGAAGCTTTCTTT.

The chain employs TRBV5-4 and TRBJ2-7; 9 nucleotides align to TRBD2. Per germline, CDR1 SGHNT and CDR2 YYREEE (reference sequence). The J segment lost 0 bases and the V segment lost 3 bases, leaving 4 bases of the junction unmatched. The CDR3 length is 15 residues. CDR3 sequence reads: CASSSGLANSYEQYF. The DNA of the CDR3 is TGTGCCAGCAGCTCCGGACTAGCGAACTCCTACGAGCAGTACTTC.

This clone appeared a single time. The chain couples TRBV18 to TRBJ1-1, with 7 bases that match TRBD1. V shed 4 bases, J shed 1 base, and the junction held 9 bases outside the gene matches. This CDR3 has 16 residues. Germline V gene lookup returns CDR1 KGHSH and CDR2 LQKENI. CDR3 DNA: TGTGCCAGCTCACGACCGACAGGGCTAGGGAACACTGAAGCTTTCTTT. The encoded protein is CASSRPTGLGNTEAFF. Based on the CDR3 plus reference TRBV18 and TRBJ1-1, the full variable domain is NAGVMQNPRHLVRRRGQEARLRCSPMKGHSHVYWYRQLPEEGLKFMVYLQKENIIDESGMPKERFSAEFPKEGPSILRIQQVVRGDSAAYFCASSRPTGLGNTEAFFGQGTRLTVV.

The chain is built from TRBV7-2 and TRBJ2-1; no firm D call. The germline CDR1 and CDR2 sequences are SGHTA and FQGNSA. Trimming took off 5 bases at V and 4 bases at J, with 15 bases between the two ends. The CDR3 is made up of 15 amino acids. CDR3 loop: CASSRFAREYNEQFF. The CDR3 DNA reads TGTGCCAGCAGCCGTTTTGCCAGAGAGTACAATGAGCAGTTCTTC.

The V and J genes are TRBV11-2 and TRBJ2-3; 11 nucleotides line up with TRBD2. This CDR3 comprises 16 residues. Germline CDR1 is SGHAT and CDR2 is FQNNGV. The trim removed 1 base at V and 8 bases at J, leaving 8 bases unmatched. In DNA, the CDR3 is TGTGCCAGCAGCTTAGCACTAGCGGGAGTCGGGGGTACGCAGTATTTT. Encoded protein: CASSLALAGVGGTQYF. Variable domain in full (rest from reference TRBV11-2 and TRBJ2-3): EAGVAQSPRYKIIEKRQSVAFWCNPISGHATLYWYQQILGQGPKLLIQFQNNGVVDDSQLPKDRFSAERLKGVDSTLKIQPAKLEDSAVYLCASSLALAGVGGTQYFGPGTRLTVL.

The V call is TRBV9, the J call TRBJ2-7; 9 bases fit TRBD1. This CDR3 is 15 amino acids long. The J segment lost 3 bases and the V segment lost 3 bases, leaving 7 bases of the junction unmatched. Germline V gene sequence: CDR1 SGDLS, CDR2 YYNGEE. Here the CDR3 DNA reads TGTGCCAGCAGCGGGGGACAGGGTAATTTCTACGAGCAGTACTTC. Protein product: CASSGGQGNFYEQYF.

The V call is TRBV19, the J call TRBJ1-5; D might be TRBD1 (5 bases). CDR1 and CDR2 from the germline V gene are LNHDA and SQIVND (reference sequence). V lost 5 bases and J lost 1, with 12 bases in between. The length of the CDR3 is 15 residues. The CDR3 reads CASSPRVGSNQPQHF. The CDR3 DNA is TGTGCCAGTAGTCCCAGGGTTGGAAGCAATCAGCCCCAGCATTTT.

The V gene is TRBV5-1, the J gene TRBJ2-7; no definite D call. The V gene's germline CDR1 is SGHRS and CDR2 YFSETQ. V was cut by 0 bases and J by 7 bases, with 23 bases left in between. The CDR3 has 17 residues. The CDR3 sequence is CASSLAFAARSTREQYF. The CDR3 bases are TGCGCCAGCAGCTTGGCTTTTGCGGCAAGATCCACTCGAGAGCAGTACTTC. The complete variable domain, with remaining parts taken from reference TRBV5-1 and TRBJ2-7, reads KAGVTQTPRYLIKTRGQQVTLSCSPISGHRSVSWYQQTPGQGLQFLFEYFSETQRNKGNFPGRFSGRQFSNSRSEMNVSTLELGDSALYLCASSLAFAARSTREQYFGPGTRLTVT.

A single count supports this clone. The chain recombines TRBV2 with TRBJ2-2; D may be TRBD2 (6 bases). Per the germline V gene, CDR1 is SNHLY and CDR2 is FYNNEI. CDR3 length: 14 amino acids. V was shortened by 8 bases and J by 4 bases, with 14 bases between the two germline ends. The CDR3 DNA sequence: TGTGCCAGCGGAGGGACGGGGAGCACCGGGGAGCTGTTTTTT. Its protein product is CASGGTGSTGELFF.

The rearrangement joins TRBV5-4 to TRBJ2-7, with 12 nucleotides matching TRBD2. CDR3 length equals 16 residues. After removal of 4 bases from V and 5 bases from J, the junction contained 10 bases not matched to a gene. Germline V gene sequence: CDR1 SGHNT, CDR2 YYREEE (reference sequence). CDR3 coding DNA: TGTGCCAGCAGCCCGAGGACTAGCGGGATAGGTAACGAGCAGTACTTC. It yields the protein CASSPRTSGIGNEQYF.

As regards this clone: The same CDR3 can be traced to other DNA sequences in this sample. The chain combines TRBV11-2 with TRBJ2-5; 9 bases fit TRBD2. The CDR3 extends over 15 amino acids. Germline CDR1 SGHAT, CDR2 FQNNGV. With V trimmed by 1 base and J by 2 bases, 2 bases remained unmatched. CDR3 in amino acids: CASSLGLAVQETQYF. CDR3 DNA: TGTGCCAGCAGCTTAGGACTAGCGGTACAAGAGACCCAGTACTTC.

In DNA form, the CDR3 reads TGCGCCAGCAGCTTCGTGGGGGAGCGGAGTGAAAAACTGTTTTTT. Amino acids: CASSFVGERSEKLFF. This chain joins TRBV5-1 and TRBJ1-4; weak D call: TRBD1 (5 bases). CDR3 size: 15 residues. Germline V gene lookup returns CDR1 SGHRS and CDR2 YFSETQ. Trimming took 2 bases from V and 7 from J, leaving 15 bases between them. Full variable domain (rest looked up from reference TRBV5-1 and TRBJ1-4): KAGVTQTPRYLIKTRGQQVTLSCSPISGHRSVSWYQQTPGQGLQFLFEYFSETQRNKGNFPGRFSGRQFSNSRSEMNVSTLELGDSALYLCASSFVGERSEKLFFGSGTQLSVL.

The chain has TRBV19 and TRBJ2-7; TRBD2 matches at 7 bases. The CDR3 runs 14 residues. The J segment lost 2 bases and the V segment lost 3 bases, leaving 4 bases of the junction unmatched. The germline CDR1 and CDR2 sequences are LNHDA and SQIVND (reference sequence). The CDR3 bases are TGTGCCAGTAGTATCCAGCGGGGCACCTACGAGCAGTACTTC. Translation gives CASSIQRGTYEQYF.

The genes are TRBV5-1 and TRBJ1-2; D remains unclear. This CDR3 region has 13 residues. Germline-derived CDR1 and CDR2 are SGHRS and YFSETQ. Trimming removed 4 bases at V and 2 bases at J, with 9 bases between. CDR3 in amino acids: CASSPLSNYGYTF. The CDR3 nucleotides are TGCGCCAGCAGCCCCTTGTCGAACTATGGCTACACCTTC.